Listed here are 32 T cell receptor beta chains from one sample, sequenced in a study of PD-L1 blockade in urothelial cancer. The assay was immunoSEQ multiplex PCR, and TCRdb's table has in-frame clones only and misses some. There are 38,000 or so clones in the sample; more than 70% occur only once, and about 16% lies in the top ten. Material: PBMCs, obtained around atezolizumab (anti-PD-L1) treatment. All receptors derive from a man between 60 and 75 years old with urothelial cancer.

The chain recombines TRBV4-1 with TRBJ2-7, with a weak D call TRBD1 (6 bases). Trimming cost V 3 bases and J 5 bases, with 11 bases left between them. The CDR3 runs 13 residues. Germline values: CDR1 MGHRA, CDR2 YSYEKL. CDR3 nucleotides: TGCGCCAGCAGCCAGCGGACAGACCACGAGCAGTACTTC. Protein sequence: CASSQRTDHEQYF.

In its sample, this clone was seen a few times. V is TRBV30 and J is TRBJ2-3; tentative D call: TRBD2 (5 bases). Per germline, CDR1 GTSNPN and CDR2 SVGIG (reference sequence). This CDR3 region has 10 residues. Deletions cut 6 bases from V and 5 bases from J, with 6 bases between. Here the CDR3 DNA reads TGTGCCTGCGAGGGAGATACGCAGTATTTT. Translating it yields CACEGDTQYF. Full variable domain (missing parts from reference TRBV30 and TRBJ2-3): SQTIHQWPATLVQPVGSPLSLECTVEGTSNPNLYWYRQAAGRGLQLLFYSVGIGQISSEVPQNLSASRPQDRQFILSSKKLLLSDSGFYLCACEGDTQYFGPGTRLTVL.

The J gene is TRBJ1-6, the V gene TRBV19; 9 bases match TRBD1. Germline values: CDR1 LNHDA, CDR2 SQIVND (reference sequence). The CDR3 totals 15 residues. V was clipped by 3 bases and J by 8 bases; unmatched bases: 5. The CDR3 sequence is CASSMGQGDYSPLHF. CDR3 DNA: TGTGCCAGTAGTATGGGACAGGGAGATTATTCACCCCTCCACTTT.

This chain connects TRBV10-3 to TRBJ2-7; possibly TRBD2 for D (6 bases). This CDR3 has 14 amino acids. Trimming took off 10 bases at V and 6 bases at J, with 22 bases between the two ends. The V gene's germline CDR1 is ENHRY and CDR2 SYGVKD. Here the CDR3 reads CATFAGTLLSEQYF. In DNA, the CDR3 is TGTGCCACCTTCGCCGGGACTCTCCTCAGCGAGCAGTACTTC.

The chain couples TRBV23-1 to TRBJ2-7, with 11 bases identical to TRBD2. TRBV23-1 is given ORF status, its function remaining uncertain. The length of the CDR3 is 14 residues. With V trimmed by 6 bases and J by 6 bases, 7 bases remained unmatched. The CDR3 DNA reads as TGCGCCAGCAGACTAGCGGGAGTTGTCGCCGAGCAGTACTTC. Amino acid sequence: CASRLAGVVAEQYF.

In its sample, this clone was seen once. The CDR3 DNA reads as TGCGCCAGCAGCCCCTCTCCACTAGCGGGGGGGCGTAATGAGCAGTTCTTC. Translating it yields CASSPSPLAGGRNEQFF. The rearrangement uses TRBV4-1 and TRBJ2-1; 13 nucleotides match TRBD2. CDR1 and CDR2 (germline): MGHRA, YSYEKL. The CDR3 loop spans 17 amino acids. J lost 7 bases, V lost 4 bases, and 10 bases had no gene match.

CDR3 nucleotides: TGTGCCAGCAGCTTAGCGCTCGATAGGGGCGGAAACACCATATATTTT. Encoded protein: CASSLALDRGGNTIYF. This chain links TRBV7-8 with TRBJ1-3; TRBD1 might be the D (5 bases). From germline, CDR1 is SGHVS and CDR2 FQNEAQ. With 0 bases removed from V and 4 bases from J, the gap between germline ends came to 13 bases. This CDR3 has 16 residues.

V is TRBV28 and J is TRBJ1-2, with D perhaps matching TRBD1 (6 bases). The CDR3 loop spans 15 amino acids. The germline V and J ends were trimmed by 7 bases and 5 bases, with 20 bases remaining between them. Germline V gene data show CDR1 as MDHEN and CDR2 as SYDVKM. CDR3 nucleotides: TGTGCCAGCATTCTTAGTGGGGGCAGGGGATATGGCTACACCTTC. Amino acid sequence: CASILSGGRGYGYTF.

This sequence joins TRBV11-2 and TRBJ2-3; D may be TRBD2 (5 bases). V lost 4 bases and J 0 bases, leaving 14 bases between the germline ends. The CDR3 is 16 amino acids. CDR1 and CDR2 from the germline V gene are SGHAT and FQNNGV. The CDR3 region has the DNA TGTGCCAGCAGCTCCCGTGGGGAGTATAGCACAGATACGCAGTATTTT. Its translation: CASSSRGEYSTDTQYF.

The chain is built from TRBV5-4 and TRBJ2-5, with 12 positions matching TRBD2. Germline CDR1 SGHNT, CDR2 YYREEE (reference sequence). The CDR3 covers 19 residues. The V segment lost 0 bases and the J segment 1 base; nucleotides outside the gene matches: 10. The CDR3 nucleotides are TGTGCCAGCAGCTTGGACGGGAGCCTAGCGGGGGGGAGCCAAGAGACCCAGTACTTC. It translates to CASSLDGSLAGGSQETQYF.

The chain combines TRBV5-8 with TRBJ1-2; 9 positions match TRBD1. J gave up 5 bases and V 4 bases, and 15 bases lay outside the gene matches. CDR3 length: 17 amino acids. Germline loops: CDR1 SGHTS, CDR2 YDEGEE. The CDR3 DNA reads as TGTGCCAGCAGCCCGAGGGACAGGGCCGAGGGCGAGTATGGCTACACCTTC. This gives the protein CASSPRDRAEGEYGYTF.

This chain joins TRBV27 and TRBJ1-1, with TRBD1 matching 8 bases. Germline V gene sequence: CDR1 MNHEY, CDR2 SMNVEV (reference sequence). After removal of 5 bases from V and 8 bases from J, the junction contained 7 bases not matched to a gene. CDR3 length equals 13 residues. The CDR3 spells CASSPQRQGEAFF. In DNA form, the CDR3 reads TGTGCCAGCAGTCCCCAAAGACAGGGGGAAGCTTTCTTT.

This clone showed up just once. J is TRBJ1-4 and V is TRBV11-2; no reliable D call. The CDR3 sequence is 15 residues long. Looked up from germline, CDR1 is SGHAT and CDR2 is FQNNGV. The germline V and J ends were trimmed by 5 bases and 3 bases, with 13 bases remaining between them. The CDR3 region has the DNA TGTGCCAGCAGCCGTACACGTTCGCCTAATGAAAAACTGTTTTTT. Translated, it gives CASSRTRSPNEKLFF. The full variable domain, in which reference TRBV11-2 and TRBJ1-4 provide the parts outside the CDR3, is EAGVAQSPRYKIIEKRQSVAFWCNPISGHATLYWYQQILGQGPKLLIQFQNNGVVDDSQLPKDRFSAERLKGVDSTLKIQPAKLEDSAVYLCASSRTRSPNEKLFFGSGTQLSVL.

J is TRBJ2-7 and V is TRBV5-1; perhaps TRBD2 as D (5 bases). The CDR3 has 13 residues. Germline loops: CDR1 SGHRS, CDR2 YFSETQ. Trimming left V 0 bases short and J 9 bases short, with 13 bases between. The CDR3 is CASSLAGLSAQYF. CDR3 sequence (DNA): TGCGCCAGCAGCTTGGCAGGACTTTCTGCGCAGTACTTC. The whole variable domain, remainder taken from reference TRBV5-1 and TRBJ2-7, is KAGVTQTPRYLIKTRGQQVTLSCSPISGHRSVSWYQQTPGQGLQFLFEYFSETQRNKGNFPGRFSGRQFSNSRSEMNVSTLELGDSALYLCASSLAGLSAQYFGPGTRLTVT.

The chain combines TRBV28 with TRBJ1-1; 7 bases match TRBD1. The CDR3 extends over 14 amino acids. Germline V gene sequence: CDR1 MDHEN, CDR2 SYDVKM. J lost 4 bases, V lost 6 bases, and 8 bases had no gene match. Here the CDR3 DNA reads TGTGCCAGCAGCCAGACAGGGCGAGGCACTGAAGCTTTCTTT. It specifies CASSQTGRGTEAFF.

The chain employs TRBV19 and TRBJ1-3, with D unclear. V lost 6 bases and J lost 2, with 8 bases in between. This CDR3 has 13 residues. From germline, CDR1 is LNHDA and CDR2 SQIVND (reference sequence). CDR3 loop: CASSGTPGNTIYF. CDR3 sequence (DNA): TGTGCCAGTAGCGGTACGCCTGGAAACACCATATATTTT.

The gene calls are TRBV19 and TRBJ2-3; weak D call: TRBD1 (5 bases). The V gene lost 1 base and the J gene lost 3 bases, with 11 bases spanning the gap. CDR1 is LNHDA, CDR2 SQIVND, per germline (reference sequence). This CDR3 spans 15 amino acids. CDR3 nucleotides: TGTGCCAGTAGTATAGGGCAGGGCGTAACAGATACGCAGTATTTT. This sequence encodes CASSIGQGVTDTQYF.

The chain uses TRBV2 and TRBJ2-6, with D perhaps matching TRBD1 (6 bases). Germline assignment: CDR1 SNHLY and CDR2 FYNNEI. This CDR3 contains 16 residues. Between the trimmed V and J ends, which lost 4 bases and 1 base, there was a span of 11 bases. CDR3 coding DNA: TGTGCCAGCAGTGGACAGGTGTCATCTGGGGCCAACGTCCTGACTTTC. Translating it yields CASSGQVSSGANVLTF.

The V call is TRBV5-1, the J call TRBJ1-6; maybe TRBD1 (5 bases). The CDR3 is made up of 14 amino acids. Germline assignment: CDR1 SGHRS and CDR2 YFSETQ. Trimming shortened V by 1 base and J by 5 bases, and 7 bases separated the two germline ends. For the CDR3, the DNA is TGCGCCAGCAGCTTGACAGGAGATAATTCACCCCTCCACTTT. It yields the protein CASSLTGDNSPLHF.

The chain couples TRBV19 to TRBJ2-5; 7 bases fit TRBD2. Germline CDR1 reads LNHDA; CDR2 reads SQIVND (reference sequence). The CDR3 runs to 14 residues. The V and J ends lost 3 bases and 0 bases, in that order; junction bases with no gene match: 1. In DNA form, the CDR3 reads TGTGCCAGTAGTATGGGGAGGGACCAAGAGACCCAGTACTTC. Protein product: CASSMGRDQETQYF.

The rearrangement links TRBV4-2 to TRBJ2-5; D is possibly TRBD1 (5 bases). Germline-derived CDR1 and CDR2 are LGHNA and YNFKEQ. The V gene lost 0 bases and the J gene lost 3 bases, with 11 bases spanning the gap. CDR3 length: 15 amino acids. CDR3 nucleotides: TGTGCCAGCAGCCAAGAAAGCTCGACAGAAGAGACCCAGTACTTC. Its protein product is CASSQESSTEETQYF.

This clone came up a few times. This rearrangement joins TRBV18 to TRBJ2-7, with TRBD2 matching 7 bases. This CDR3 has 15 amino acids. Germline CDR1 is KGHSH and CDR2 is LQKENI. V lost 0 bases and J lost 5; bases outside the gene matches: 7. DNA of the CDR3: TGTGCCAGCTCACCACCAAACGGGAGCGGGGACGAGCAGTACTTC. Translation: CASSPPNGSGDEQYF.

The chain joins TRBV5-1 to TRBJ2-7; TRBD2 aligns across 14 bases. The CDR3 length is 15 residues. The J segment lost 5 bases and the V segment lost 4 bases, leaving 5 bases of the junction unmatched. In germline, CDR1 is SGHRS, CDR2 YFSETQ. CDR3 protein: CASSLGTSGRNEQYF. CDR3 in DNA: TGCGCCAGCAGCCTAGGGACTAGCGGGAGAAACGAGCAGTACTTC. The variable domain in full, completed from reference TRBV5-1 and TRBJ2-7, reads KAGVTQTPRYLIKTRGQQVTLSCSPISGHRSVSWYQQTPGQGLQFLFEYFSETQRNKGNFPGRFSGRQFSNSRSEMNVSTLELGDSALYLCASSLGTSGRNEQYFGPGTRLTVT.

The rearrangement links TRBV11-1 to TRBJ2-1; D might be TRBD2 (6 bases). Trimming pared 5 bases from V and 6 bases from J, leaving 20 bases between. Germline V lookup: CDR1 SGHAT, CDR2 FQDESV (reference sequence). CDR3 length: 16 amino acids. CDR3 coding DNA: TGTGCCAGCAGCCCCCCCCAGACTAGAGGCGGCAATGAGCAGTTCTTC. Residues: CASSPPQTRGGNEQFF.

This clone has more than one count but fewer than ten. In DNA form, the CDR3 reads TGTGCCAGCAGTGAAGGGCAGGGGTATGGCTACACCTTC. It yields the protein CASSEGQGYGYTF. V is TRBV2 and J is TRBJ1-2, with a weak D call TRBD1 (6 bases). Germline CDR1 SNHLY, CDR2 FYNNEI. The CDR3 is made up of 13 amino acids. V dropped 1 base and J dropped 5 bases, with 8 bases sitting between them.

The rearrangement joins TRBV20-1 to TRBJ2-1; D is possibly TRBD2 (5 bases). The ends were cut back, 0 bases at V and 15 bases at J, with 12 bases in the middle. Looked up from germline, CDR1 is DFQATT and CDR2 is SNEGSKA (reference sequence). This CDR3 spans 11 amino acids. Written as DNA, the CDR3 is TGCAGTGCTAGAGATTCTCCAGAGGGGTTCTTC. Translation: CSARDSPEGFF.

The chain uses TRBV19 and TRBJ2-7; the D gene is possibly TRBD1 (7 bases). The germline V gene has CDR1 LNHDA and CDR2 SQIVND (reference sequence). V lost 5 bases and J 0 bases, leaving 20 bases between the germline ends. The CDR3 extends over 17 amino acids. CDR3 loop: CASSRGTTGSSSYEQYF. The CDR3 DNA follows: TGTGCCAGTAGTCGGGGGACGACAGGGTCCAGCTCCTACGAGCAGTACTTC.

CDR3 in DNA: TGCGCCAGCACCCCTGGTCTAGCGGGAGGTTACCAAGAGACCCAGTACTTC. Amino acid sequence: CASTPGLAGGYQETQYF. The chain links TRBV5-1 to TRBJ2-5; TRBD2 aligns across 11 bases. CDR1 SGHRS and CDR2 YFSETQ come from the germline V gene. V was pared by 6 bases and J by 0 bases, with 10 bases of the junction left unmatched. This CDR3 region has 17 residues.

This rearrangement joins TRBV19 to TRBJ1-5; the D is unclear. The CDR3 loop spans 15 amino acids. The ends were cut back, 1 base at V and 2 bases at J, with 9 bases in the middle. The V gene's germline CDR1 is LNHDA and CDR2 SQIVND (reference sequence). The CDR3 protein is CASSIANLGNQPQHF. The CDR3 bases are TGTGCCAGTAGTATAGCAAACTTAGGCAATCAGCCCCAGCATTTT.

Regarding this clone: This sample includes further DNA sequences coding for the same CDR3. V is TRBV7-9 and J is TRBJ2-7; TRBD1 aligns across 11 bases. Per the germline V gene, CDR1 is SEHNR and CDR2 is FQNEAQ (reference sequence). The CDR3 is made up of 13 amino acids. Trimming removed 5 bases from V and 5 bases from J; junction bases left unmatched: 2. CDR3 loop: CASSLGQGDEQYF. In DNA, the CDR3 is TGTGCCAGCAGCCTGGGACAGGGGGACGAGCAGTACTTC.

The chain recombines TRBV5-1 with TRBJ1-1; D is uncertain. The CDR3 sequence is 13 residues long. CDR1 and CDR2 (germline): SGHRS, YFSETQ. Trimming removed 2 bases from V and 1 base from J, with 6 bases in between. CDR3 nucleotides: TGCGCCAGCAGCTTCGGGGAGAACACTGAAGCTTTCTTT. Translated: CASSFGENTEAFF.

In this sample, this clone turned up a few times. V and J are TRBV5-1 and TRBJ2-2; possible D gene TRBD1, 5 bases. Germline V lookup: CDR1 SGHRS, CDR2 YFSETQ. This CDR3 spans 15 amino acids. Trimming shortened V by 4 bases and J by 0 bases, and 10 bases separated the two germline ends. CDR3 loop: CASSPRQSNTGELFF. In nucleotides, the CDR3 is TGCGCCAGCAGCCCCAGACAGTCGAACACCGGGGAGCTGTTTTTT.